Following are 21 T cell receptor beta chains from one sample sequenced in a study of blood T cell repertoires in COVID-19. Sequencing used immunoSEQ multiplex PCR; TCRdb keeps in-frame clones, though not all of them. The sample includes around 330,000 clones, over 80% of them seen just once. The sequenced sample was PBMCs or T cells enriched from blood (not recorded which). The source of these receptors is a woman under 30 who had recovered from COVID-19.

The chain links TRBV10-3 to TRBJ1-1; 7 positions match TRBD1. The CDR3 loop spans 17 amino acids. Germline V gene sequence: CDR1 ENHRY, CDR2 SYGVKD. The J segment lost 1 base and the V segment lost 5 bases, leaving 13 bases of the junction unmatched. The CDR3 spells CAISLDRRRWGNTEAFF. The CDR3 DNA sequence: TGTGCCATCAGTTTGGACAGGAGGCGTTGGGGGAACACTGAAGCTTTCTTT.

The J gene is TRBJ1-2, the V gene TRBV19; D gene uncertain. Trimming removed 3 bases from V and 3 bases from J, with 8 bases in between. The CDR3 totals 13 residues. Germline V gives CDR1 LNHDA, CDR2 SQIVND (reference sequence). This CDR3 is CASSMATDYGYTF. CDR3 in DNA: TGTGCCAGTAGTATGGCAACCGACTATGGCTACACCTTC.

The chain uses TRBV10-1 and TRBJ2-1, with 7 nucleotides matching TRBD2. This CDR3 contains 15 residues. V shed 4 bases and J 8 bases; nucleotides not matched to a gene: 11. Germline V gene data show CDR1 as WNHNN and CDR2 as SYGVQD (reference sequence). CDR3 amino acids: CASSGPGEGGDEQFF. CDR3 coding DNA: TGCGCCAGCAGTGGTCCCGGGGAGGGAGGGGATGAGCAGTTCTTC.

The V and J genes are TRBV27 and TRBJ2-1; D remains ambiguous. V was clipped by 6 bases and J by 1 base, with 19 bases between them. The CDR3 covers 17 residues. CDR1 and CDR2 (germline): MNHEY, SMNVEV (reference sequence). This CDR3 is CASSPSFDTFSYNEQFF. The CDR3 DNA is TGTGCCAGCAGCCCCTCCTTTGACACCTTTTCCTACAATGAGCAGTTCTTC.

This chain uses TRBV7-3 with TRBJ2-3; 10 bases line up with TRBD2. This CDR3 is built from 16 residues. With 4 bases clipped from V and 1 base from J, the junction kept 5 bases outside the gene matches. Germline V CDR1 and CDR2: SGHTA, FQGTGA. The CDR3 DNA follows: TGTGCCAGCAGCTCCAATAGCGGGAGGCGCACAGATACGCAGTATTTT. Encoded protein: CASSSNSGRRTDTQYF.

The DNA of the CDR3 is TGTGCCAGCAGCGCCGGGACAGGGCCTACTAACTATGGCTACACCTTC. Translated: CASSAGTGPTNYGYTF. The V gene is TRBV7-8, the J gene TRBJ1-2; TRBD1 aligns across 9 bases. V lost 5 bases, J lost 0 bases, and 7 bases stayed unmatched. The germline V gene encodes CDR1 SGHVS and CDR2 FQNEAQ. The CDR3 is 16 residues long.

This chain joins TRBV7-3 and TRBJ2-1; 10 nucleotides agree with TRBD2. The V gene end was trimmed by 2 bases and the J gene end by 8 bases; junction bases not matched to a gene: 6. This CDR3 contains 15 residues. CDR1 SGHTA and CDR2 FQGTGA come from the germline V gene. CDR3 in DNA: TGTGCCAGCAGCTTAGGGCTAGCGGGAGTTGATGAGCAGTTCTTC. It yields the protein CASSLGLAGVDEQFF. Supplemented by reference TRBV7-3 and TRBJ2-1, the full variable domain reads GAGVSQTPSNKVTEKGKYVELRCDPISGHTALYWYRQSLGQGPEFLIYFQGTGAADDSGLPNDRFFAVRPEGSVSTLKIQRTERGDSAVYLCASSLGLAGVDEQFFGPGTRLTVL.

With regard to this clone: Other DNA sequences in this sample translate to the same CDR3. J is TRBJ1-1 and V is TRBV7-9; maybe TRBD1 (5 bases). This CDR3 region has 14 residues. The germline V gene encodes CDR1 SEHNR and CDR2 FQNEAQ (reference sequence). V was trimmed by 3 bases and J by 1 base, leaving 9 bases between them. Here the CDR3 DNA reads TGTGCCAGCAGCTTGGGGCGGGGGAACACTGAAGCTTTCTTT. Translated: CASSLGRGNTEAFF.

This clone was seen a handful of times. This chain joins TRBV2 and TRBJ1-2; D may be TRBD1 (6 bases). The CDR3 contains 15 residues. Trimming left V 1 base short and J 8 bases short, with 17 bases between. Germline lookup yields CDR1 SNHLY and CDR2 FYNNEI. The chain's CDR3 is CASSEDAQGPGGYTF. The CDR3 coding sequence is TGTGCCAGCAGTGAAGACGCACAGGGCCCCGGCGGCTACACCTTC.

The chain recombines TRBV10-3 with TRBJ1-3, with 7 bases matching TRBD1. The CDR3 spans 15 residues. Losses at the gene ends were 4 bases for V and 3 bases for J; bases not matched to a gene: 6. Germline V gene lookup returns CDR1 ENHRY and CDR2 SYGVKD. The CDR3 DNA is TGTGCCATCAGTGTGGGACAGTACATTGGAAACACCATATATTTT. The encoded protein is CAISVGQYIGNTIYF.

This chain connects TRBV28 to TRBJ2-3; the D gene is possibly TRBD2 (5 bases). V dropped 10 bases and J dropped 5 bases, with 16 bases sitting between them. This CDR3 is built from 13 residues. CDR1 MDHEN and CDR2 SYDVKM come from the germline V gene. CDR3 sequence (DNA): TGTGCCACCTCCGGCCCCCGGGGAGATACGCAGTATTTT. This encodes CATSGPRGDTQYF.

The CDR3 spells CASSLTGGMPEAFF. For the CDR3, the DNA is TGTGCCAGCAGTTTAACCGGGGGAATGCCTGAAGCTTTCTTT. The chain is built from TRBV27 and TRBJ1-1, with a tentative D call TRBD1 (5 bases). Looked up from germline, CDR1 is MNHEY and CDR2 is SMNVEV (reference sequence). V lost 2 bases and J 6 bases, leaving 13 bases between the germline ends. The CDR3 is 14 residues long.

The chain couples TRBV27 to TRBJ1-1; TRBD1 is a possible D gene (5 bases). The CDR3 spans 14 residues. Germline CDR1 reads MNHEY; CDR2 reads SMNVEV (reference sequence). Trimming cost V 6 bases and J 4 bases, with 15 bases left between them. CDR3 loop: CASRKTGGFTEAFF. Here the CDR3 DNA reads TGTGCCAGCAGGAAAACCGGGGGTTTCACTGAAGCTTTCTTT.

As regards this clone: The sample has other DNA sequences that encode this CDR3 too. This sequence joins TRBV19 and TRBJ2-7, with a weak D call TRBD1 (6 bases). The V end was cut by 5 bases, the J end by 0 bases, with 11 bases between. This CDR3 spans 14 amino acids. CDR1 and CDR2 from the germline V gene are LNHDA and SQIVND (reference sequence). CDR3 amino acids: CASSEQGSSYEQYF. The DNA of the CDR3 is TGTGCCAGTAGTGAGCAGGGGAGCTCCTACGAGCAGTACTTC. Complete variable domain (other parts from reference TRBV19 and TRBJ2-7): DGGITQSPKYLFRKEGQNVTLSCEQNLNHDAMYWYRQDPGQGLRLIYYSQIVNDFQKGDIAEGYSVSREKKESFPLTVTSAQKNPTAFYLCASSEQGSSYEQYFGPGTRLTVT.

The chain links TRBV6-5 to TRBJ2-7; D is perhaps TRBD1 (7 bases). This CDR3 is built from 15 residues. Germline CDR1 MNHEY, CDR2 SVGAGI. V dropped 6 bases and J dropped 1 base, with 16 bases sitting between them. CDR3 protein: CASRSPAGQSYEQYF. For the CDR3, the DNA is TGTGCCAGCAGATCCCCGGCGGGACAGTCCTACGAGCAGTACTTC.

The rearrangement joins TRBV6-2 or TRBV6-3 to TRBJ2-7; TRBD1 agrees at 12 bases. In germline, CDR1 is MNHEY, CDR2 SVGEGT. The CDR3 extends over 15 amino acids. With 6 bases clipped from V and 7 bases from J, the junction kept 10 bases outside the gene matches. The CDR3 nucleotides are TGTGCCAGCAGCTTACCGGGACAGGGGGCTTGGGAGCAGTACTTC. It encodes CASSLPGQGAWEQYF.

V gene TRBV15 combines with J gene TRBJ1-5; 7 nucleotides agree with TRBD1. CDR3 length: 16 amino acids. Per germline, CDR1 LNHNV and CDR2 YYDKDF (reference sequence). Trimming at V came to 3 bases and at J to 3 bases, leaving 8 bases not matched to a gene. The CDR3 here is CATSRPVGTVNQPQHF. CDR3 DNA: TGTGCCACCAGCAGGCCGGTCGGGACAGTCAATCAGCCCCAGCATTTT.

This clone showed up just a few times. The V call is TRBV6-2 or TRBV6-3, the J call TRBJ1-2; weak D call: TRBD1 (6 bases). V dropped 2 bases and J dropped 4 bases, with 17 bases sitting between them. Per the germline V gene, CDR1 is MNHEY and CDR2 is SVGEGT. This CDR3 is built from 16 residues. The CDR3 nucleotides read TGTGCCAGCAGTTACGGGTCTGACAGGCGAAGCTATGGCTACACCTTC. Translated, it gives CASSYGSDRRSYGYTF.

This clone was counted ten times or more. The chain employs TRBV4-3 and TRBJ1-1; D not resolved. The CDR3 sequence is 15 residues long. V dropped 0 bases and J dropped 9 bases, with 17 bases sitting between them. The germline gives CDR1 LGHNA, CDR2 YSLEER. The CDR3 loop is CASSQDAGILIKAFF. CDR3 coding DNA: TGCGCCAGCAGCCAAGACGCCGGGATTCTTATAAAAGCTTTCTTT.

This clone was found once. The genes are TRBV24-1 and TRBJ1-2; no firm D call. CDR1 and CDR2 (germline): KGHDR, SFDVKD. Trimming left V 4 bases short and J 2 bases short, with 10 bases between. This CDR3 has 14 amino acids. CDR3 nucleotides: TGTGCCACCAGTGAACCACAGCCGAACTATGGCTACACCTTC. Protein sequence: CATSEPQPNYGYTF.

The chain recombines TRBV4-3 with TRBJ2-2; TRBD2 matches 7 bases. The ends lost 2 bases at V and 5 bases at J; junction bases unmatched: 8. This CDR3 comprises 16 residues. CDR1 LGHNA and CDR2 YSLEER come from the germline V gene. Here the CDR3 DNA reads TGCGCCAGCAGCCAATACCTAGCGGTAGGGACCGGGGAGCTGTTTTTT. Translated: CASSQYLAVGTGELFF.